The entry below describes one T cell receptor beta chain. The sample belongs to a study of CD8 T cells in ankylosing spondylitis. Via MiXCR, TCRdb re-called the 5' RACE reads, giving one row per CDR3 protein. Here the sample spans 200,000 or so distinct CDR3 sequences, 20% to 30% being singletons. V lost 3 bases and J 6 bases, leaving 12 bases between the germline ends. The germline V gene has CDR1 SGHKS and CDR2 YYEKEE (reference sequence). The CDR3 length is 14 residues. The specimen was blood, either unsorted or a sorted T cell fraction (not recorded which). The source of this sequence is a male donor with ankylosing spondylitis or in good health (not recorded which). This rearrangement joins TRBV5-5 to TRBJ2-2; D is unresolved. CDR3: CASSSATIPGELFF. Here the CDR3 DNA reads TGTGCCAGCAGCTCAGCTACCATCCCCGGGGAGCTGTTTTTT.